The sequence of this TCR beta chain was determined in a study of blood T cell repertoires in COVID-19. Study-level information: Samples of COVID-19 (acute and convalescent) were obtained from the United States, Italy and Spain. From T cells, B-cell-depleted T cells, or PBMCs came the material, which was cDNA or gDNA.

In the authors' workflow: Cell counts per sample came from amplifying reference gene primers. The table came from immunoSEQ multiplex PCR; TCRdb's copy has only in-frame clones and leaves some out. V and J calls and clone size are as listed in that table; D and trimming were resolved from the DNA. The repertoire holds around 270,000 clones, with around 88% as singletons. The CDR3 has 17 amino acids. CDR1 and CDR2 from the germline V gene are SGDLS and YYNGEE. The J segment lost 4 bases and the V segment lost 3 bases, leaving 9 bases of the junction unmatched. This TCR came from a man aged 30-40 years with acute or convalescent COVID-19. The rearrangement joins TRBV9 to TRBJ2-7; 14 nucleotides align to TRBD2. Specimen: peripheral blood. CDR3 bases: TGTGCCAGCAGCGCCGTCCCGGGACTAGCGGGAGTATACGAGCAGTACTTC. Its protein product is CASSAVPGLAGVYEQYF.